Detailed here is one T cell receptor beta chain. Trimming stripped 1 base from V and 2 bases from J, with 1 base between. CDR1 SGHRS and CDR2 YFSETQ come from the germline V gene. The CDR3 length is 13 residues. These data are taken from a study of control samples from healthy donors and cancer patients. Produced via immunoSEQ multiplex PCR; TCRdb's table is partial and in-frame only. In the table there are some 49,000 clones, about 86% of which are singletons. Sequencing was carried out using PBMCs. The V call is TRBV5-1, the J call TRBJ2-6; D is uncertain. The TCR originated in a woman aged 50 to 60 with lung cancer. The CDR3, as DNA: TGCGCCAGCAGCTTGCCTGGGGCCAACGTCCTGACTTTC. Amino acids: CASSLPGANVLTF.